The 29 T cell receptor beta chains below were found in one sample sequenced in a study of STAT3 mutations in large granular lymphocyte leukemia. No antigen is known for these receptors. Notes on the study in general: Every T-cell large granular lymphocyte leukemia patient had at least one immunodominant TCR beta clonotype.

TCRdb keeps only in-frame clones here, not all; method: immunoSEQ multiplex PCR. The data contain about 42,000 clones, about 81% of them singletons. Sequences were obtained from PBMCs. These TCRs come from a human donor with T large granular lymphocyte leukemia. Some clones in this sample may be carry-over from other donors' samples.

A single count supports this clone. The rearrangement joins TRBV30 to TRBJ1-6; TRBD1 matches at 11 bases. CDR1 and CDR2 (germline): GTSNPN, SVGIG (reference sequence). V lost 0 bases to trimming and J lost 7 bases; unmatched junction nucleotides: 11. The CDR3 is 18 residues long. The CDR3 DNA reads as TGTGCCTGGAGTGTAGGGCGGGACAGGGGGTTTTGGAATTCACCCCTCCACTTT. As protein: CAWSVGRDRGFWNSPLHF.

V usage is TRBV10-2 and J usage is TRBJ1-5; the D is unclear. The germline CDR1 and CDR2 sequences are WSHSY and SAAADI. The V and J ends lost 2 bases and 0 bases respectively, with 11 bases between them. This CDR3 spans 16 amino acids. CDR3 sequence (DNA): TGCGCCAGCAGTGAGGGCCCCCGGAATAGCAATCAGCCCCAGCATTTT. As protein: CASSEGPRNSNQPQHF.

This chain uses TRBV18 with TRBJ1-4; 12 bases agree with TRBD1. The CDR3 length is 15 residues. Germline CDR1 and CDR2: KGHSH and LQKENI. Germline trimming cut 8 bases from V and 4 bases from J; bases unmatched to any gene: 5. CDR3 DNA: TGTGCCAGCCGGGACAGGGGGCATGGTAATGAAAAACTGTTTTTT. This gives the protein CASRDRGHGNEKLFF.

This clone was picked up a small number of times. The V call is TRBV10-3, the J call TRBJ1-2, with 8 bases aligning to TRBD1. Germline CDR1 and CDR2: ENHRY and SYGVKD. The CDR3 runs to 16 residues. V was clipped by 2 bases and J by 4 bases; unmatched bases: 9. CDR3 DNA sequence: TGTGCCATCAGTGAGCGAAGGGACAGGACGCCCTATGGCTACACCTTC. It translates to CAISERRDRTPYGYTF.

This clone occurred once. The chain has TRBV28 and TRBJ1-2; D gene ambiguous. The germline V gene encodes CDR1 MDHEN and CDR2 SYDVKM. V was shortened by 5 bases and J by 0 bases, with 7 bases between the two germline ends. The CDR3 is 13 amino acids. CDR3 loop: CASSGSANYGYTF. In nucleotides, the CDR3 is TGTGCCAGCAGTGGGTCAGCTAACTATGGCTACACCTTC.

The chain combines TRBV7-2 with TRBJ1-2; D is unclear. Germline V gene sequence: CDR1 SGHTA, CDR2 FQGNSA. The CDR3 is 11 amino acids. Trimming took 3 bases from V and 7 from J, leaving 6 bases between them. CDR3 DNA sequence: TGTGCCAGCAGCTTGCGGTCTGGCTACACCTTC. Protein: CASSLRSGYTF.

The chain links TRBV5-5 to TRBJ2-3, with unresolved D. Germline values: CDR1 SGHKS, CDR2 YYEKEE (reference sequence). V dropped 1 base and J dropped 3 bases, with 6 bases sitting between them. The CDR3 is 13 amino acids. CDR3 sequence (DNA): TGTGCCAGCAGCTTGTACGGAACAGATACGCAGTATTTT. Protein sequence: CASSLYGTDTQYF.

This sequence joins TRBV6-6 and TRBJ1-1, with D perhaps TRBD1 (5 bases). There are 15 residues in the CDR3. Between the trimmed V and J ends, which lost 6 bases and 1 base, there was a span of 15 bases. CDR1 is MNHNY, CDR2 SVGAGI, per germline (reference sequence). The CDR3 coding sequence is TGTGCCAGCAGCTCCTTCGGGGGGGAGAACACTGAAGCTTTCTTT. Amino acid sequence: CASSSFGGENTEAFF.

The genes are TRBV5-1 and TRBJ1-1; TRBD1 matches at 12 bases. The CDR3 is 15 residues long. The germline V gene has CDR1 SGHRS and CDR2 YFSETQ. The V and J ends lost 3 bases and 3 bases, in that order; junction bases with no gene match: 3. The CDR3 here is CASSSGQGAYTEAFF. The CDR3 nucleotides read TGCGCCAGCAGCTCGGGACAGGGGGCTTACACTGAAGCTTTCTTT.

The chain joins TRBV4-1 to TRBJ1-5; 7 bases are a match to TRBD1. The CDR3 has 16 amino acids. The V and J ends lost 4 bases and 4 bases, in that order; junction bases with no gene match: 10. CDR1 is MGHRA and CDR2 is YSYEKL in the germline V gene. CDR3 nucleotide sequence: TGCGCCAGCAGCCGTTACCGGGACAGTGAGAATCAGCCCCAGCATTTT. Residues: CASSRYRDSENQPQHF.

The chain joins TRBV2 to TRBJ1-1; TRBD1 aligns across 11 bases. The CDR3 has 13 amino acids. V lost 6 bases, J lost 4 bases, and 1 base stayed unmatched. CDR1 SNHLY and CDR2 FYNNEI come from the germline V gene. CDR3 in DNA: TGTGCCAGCAGAGGGACAGGGGGCACTGAAGCTTTCTTT. It codes for CASRGTGGTEAFF.

This clone occurred a few times. The genes are TRBV20-1 and TRBJ1-2; D is unresolved. Germline-derived CDR1 and CDR2 are DFQATT and SNEGSKA (reference sequence). This CDR3 region has 11 residues. Here the CDR3 reads CICHRRDGYTF. CDR3 DNA: TGCATTTGCCATAGGCGCGATGGCTACACCTTC.

The chain carries TRBV5-4 and TRBJ2-3; TRBD2 matches at 14 bases. Germline-derived CDR1 and CDR2 are SGHNT and YYREEE (reference sequence). The CDR3 length is 17 residues. The ends lost 1 base at V and 5 bases at J; junction bases unmatched: 6. CDR3 loop: CASSLRLAGGPGDTQYF. The CDR3 DNA follows: TGTGCCAGCAGCTTGCGACTAGCGGGGGGGCCAGGAGATACGCAGTATTTT.

This clone was observed once. The chain recombines TRBV27 with TRBJ1-1; D might be TRBD1 (5 bases). Germline V gene lookup returns CDR1 MNHEY and CDR2 SMNVEV (reference sequence). This CDR3 spans 18 amino acids. Trimming removed 2 bases at V and 2 bases at J, with 21 bases between. The CDR3, as DNA: TGTGCCAGCAGTTTACTTCGAGGTATGGGGACGGTCAACACTGAAGCTTTCTTT. Translated: CASSLLRGMGTVNTEAFF.

This clone was seen only a few times. The chain uses TRBV5-1 and TRBJ2-3; no firm D call. The length of the CDR3 is 15 residues. From germline, CDR1 is SGHRS and CDR2 YFSETQ. Trimming left V 4 bases short and J 0 bases short, with 12 bases between. The DNA of the CDR3 is TGCGCCAGCAGCCCCGTGTACGGTAGCACAGATACGCAGTATTTT. Protein: CASSPVYGSTDTQYF.

The chain combines TRBV5-6 with TRBJ2-7; the match to TRBD1 covers 9 bases. Germline V lookup: CDR1 SGHDT, CDR2 YYEEEE. CDR3 length equals 14 residues. V shed 3 bases and J 3 bases; nucleotides not matched to a gene: 4. CDR3 sequence (DNA): TGTGCCAGCAGCTACGGGACAGGGATCTACGAGCAGTACGTC. Translated, it gives CASSYGTGIYEQYV.

Written as DNA, the CDR3 is TGCGCCAGCAGCCATGGACAGGGCAGCTCCTATAATTCACCCCTCCACTTT. Translation gives CASSHGQGSSYNSPLHF. V and J are TRBV5-1 and TRBJ1-6, with 8 bases fitting TRBD1. The J segment lost 0 bases and the V segment lost 4 bases, leaving 6 bases of the junction unmatched. The CDR3 has 17 residues. Germline CDR1 SGHRS, CDR2 YFSETQ.

The genes are TRBV9 and TRBJ2-4, with D possibly matching TRBD1 (6 bases). CDR1 SGDLS and CDR2 YYNGEE come from the germline V gene. The CDR3 is 15 residues long. V gave up 0 bases and J gave up 5 bases, with 12 bases separating them. CDR3 nucleotides: TGTGCCAGCAGCGTAGGAACAGGGTCGGAAAACATTCAGTACTTC. Translated, it gives CASSVGTGSENIQYF.

This chain joins TRBV27 and TRBJ2-5; D remains unclear. Trimming pared 0 bases from V and 4 bases from J, leaving 9 bases between. The V gene's germline CDR1 is MNHEY and CDR2 SMNVEV (reference sequence). The CDR3 loop spans 14 amino acids. CDR3 protein: CASSLSSVAETQYF. Written as DNA, the CDR3 is TGTGCCAGCAGTTTATCGTCCGTGGCAGAGACCCAGTACTTC.

The CDR3 here is CASSAPAGEYEQYF. CDR3 sequence (DNA): TGTGCCAGCAGCGCCCCAGCGGGGGAGTACGAGCAGTACTTC. The chain uses TRBV5-6 and TRBJ2-7, with 8 bases that match TRBD2. This CDR3 spans 14 amino acids. Per the germline V gene, CDR1 is SGHDT and CDR2 is YYEEEE. Losses at the gene ends were 4 bases for V and 4 bases for J; bases not matched to a gene: 7.

In its sample, this clone was seen once. The chain links TRBV5-8 to TRBJ2-6; D call uncertain. Germline assignment: CDR1 SGHTS and CDR2 YDEGEE. This CDR3 spans 18 amino acids. The V and J ends lost 4 bases and 0 bases respectively, with 17 bases between them. The CDR3 DNA follows: TGTGCCAGCAGCCACCCCGACCCCTCCTTCTCTGGGGCCAACGTCCTGACTTTC. Translation: CASSHPDPSFSGANVLTF.

This clone came up once. The CDR3 nucleotides read TGTGCCAGCAGGGGCGATAGCAATCAGCCCCAGCATTTT. It is translated as CASRGDSNQPQHF. V usage is TRBV2 and J usage is TRBJ1-5, with unresolved D. Trimming stripped 6 bases from V and 0 bases from J, with 6 bases between. Looked up from germline, CDR1 is SNHLY and CDR2 is FYNNEI. The CDR3 consists of 13 residues.

The chain employs TRBV10-3 and TRBJ2-7, with unresolved D. The CDR3 runs to 13 residues. In germline, CDR1 is ENHRY, CDR2 SYGVKD. V was clipped by 3 bases and J by 6 bases, with 12 bases between them. CDR3: CAISDSLLGEQYV. In DNA form, the CDR3 reads TGTGCCATCAGTGACTCCCTCTTGGGCGAGCAGTACGTC.

This clone was seen just once. The gene calls are TRBV6-6 and TRBJ2-3, with TRBD1 identical over 7 bases. The CDR3 runs 14 residues. The trim removed 6 bases at V and 1 base at J, leaving 4 bases unmatched. Per germline, CDR1 MNHNY and CDR2 SVGAGI (reference sequence). CDR3 sequence reads: CASSSGTGTDTQYF. The CDR3 DNA reads as TGTGCCAGCAGCTCCGGGACAGGCACAGATACGCAGTATTTT.

The V and J genes are TRBV11-3 and TRBJ2-3; D may be TRBD2 (5 bases). The CDR3 spans 15 residues. The germline CDR1 and CDR2 sequences are SGHNT and YENEEA. The ends were cut back, 1 base at V and 0 bases at J, with 8 bases in the middle. The CDR3 coding sequence is TGTGCCAGCAGCTTAGGATCGGGGAGCACAGATACGCAGTATTTT. Encoded protein: CASSLGSGSTDTQYF.

This chain uses TRBV29-1 with TRBJ1-1, with a possible D match to TRBD1 (5 bases). V dropped 4 bases and J dropped 8 bases, with 26 bases sitting between them. This CDR3 region has 16 residues. Germline loops: CDR1 SQVTM, CDR2 ANQGSEA. The CDR3 DNA sequence: TGCAGCGTTGCTTTGATCCCGGGACTGAGACCTGCCGAAGCTTTCTTT. Protein: CSVALIPGLRPAEAFF.

V usage is TRBV4-3 and J usage is TRBJ2-2; possibly TRBD1 or TRBD2 for D (5 bases each). This CDR3 is built from 16 residues. Looked up from germline, CDR1 is LGHNA and CDR2 is YSLEER. V lost 3 bases and J lost 6, with 17 bases in between. The CDR3 DNA reads as TGCGCCAGCAGCCAGATCCGGGACGGAAGGCCCGGGGAGCTGTTTTTT. It translates to CASSQIRDGRPGELFF.

This chain links TRBV7-8 with TRBJ1-4; 8 bases align to TRBD1. Germline V gene lookup returns CDR1 SGHVS and CDR2 FQNEAQ. The CDR3 sequence is 16 residues long. V shed 4 bases and J 8 bases; nucleotides not matched to a gene: 12. The DNA for the CDR3 is TGTGCCAGCAGCTCACGACTAGGACAGGGAGGCGAAAAACTGTTTTTT. Amino acids: CASSSRLGQGGEKLFF. Full variable domain (outside the CDR3, taken from reference TRBV7-8 and TRBJ1-4): GAGVSQSPRYKVAKRGQDVALRCDPISGHVSLFWYQQALGQGPEFLTYFQNEAQLDKSGLPSDRFFAERPEGSVSTLKIQRTQQEDSAVYLCASSSRLGQGGEKLFFGSGTQLSVL.

The V call is TRBV10-3, the J call TRBJ1-2; 8 bases map to TRBD1. Germline loops: CDR1 ENHRY, CDR2 SYGVKD. V lost 1 base and J lost 4; bases outside the gene matches: 2. The CDR3 runs to 14 residues. CDR3 in DNA: TGTGCCATCAGTGAGTTACAGGGGGGCTATGGCTACACCTTC. Its translation: CAISELQGGYGYTF.